These T cell receptor beta chains were read from a single sample in a study of cytomegalovirus exposure and HLA in healthy donors. Data came from immunoSEQ multiplex PCR; TCRdb stores just in-frame clones and leaves some out. This sample yields 100,000 to 150,000 clones, of which approximately 91% are seen a single time; 1.5% to 2.5% belongs to the top ten. Sequencing was done on a sample of PBMCs. All receptors come from a woman aged 18-29 years in good health and CMV-seronegative. The conserved cysteine and the conserved F or W are not part of the CDR3 here. Each record gives: V gene, J gene, CDR3 length, CDR3 protein.

v_call: TRBV18; j_call: TRBJ2-7; cdr3_length: 12; cdr3_aa: ASSPAAGHYEQY
v_call: TRBV5-1; j_call: TRBJ2-7; cdr3_length: 16; cdr3_aa: ASSPAGGREGRLYEQY
v_call: TRBV2; j_call: TRBJ2-7; cdr3_length: 13; cdr3_aa: ASSVGGMEIYEQY
v_call: TRBV6-1; j_call: TRBJ2-3; cdr3_length: 12; cdr3_aa: ASSGSWTVNTQY
v_call: TRBV11-2; j_call: TRBJ1-2; cdr3_length: 11; cdr3_aa: ASSLSTHYGYT
v_call: TRBV28; j_call: TRBJ2-7; cdr3_length: 12; cdr3_aa: ASSFRGRADEQY
v_call: TRBV28; j_call: TRBJ1-5; cdr3_length: 12; cdr3_aa: ASSTDSGNQPQH
v_call: TRBV5-1; j_call: TRBJ2-1; cdr3_length: 13; cdr3_aa: ASSLGAGLRNEQF
v_call: TRBV28; j_call: TRBJ2-7; cdr3_length: 11; cdr3_aa: ASSPGQSYEQY
v_call: TRBV9; j_call: TRBJ2-5; cdr3_length: 15; cdr3_aa: ASSVGGTSGRSETQY
v_call: TRBV11-1; j_call: TRBJ2-5; cdr3_length: 13; cdr3_aa: ASSEGTGGRETQY
v_call: TRBV5-1; j_call: TRBJ2-2; cdr3_length: 13; cdr3_aa: ASSVTGMGTGELF
v_call: TRBV7-9; j_call: TRBJ2-7; cdr3_length: 15; cdr3_aa: ASSPGGDWAVPYEQY
v_call: TRBV11-2; j_call: TRBJ1-2; cdr3_length: 11; cdr3_aa: ASSFDNNYGYT
v_call: TRBV5-1; j_call: TRBJ1-3; cdr3_length: 14; cdr3_aa: ASSSRQGYSGNTIY
v_call: TRBV14; j_call: TRBJ2-7; cdr3_length: 14; cdr3_aa: ASSQDRREGSYEQY
v_call: TRBV2; j_call: TRBJ2-7; cdr3_length: 12; cdr3_aa: ASSPLYFSYEQY
v_call: TRBV6-1; j_call: TRBJ1-2; cdr3_length: 11; cdr3_aa: ASSELLYYGYT
v_call: TRBV5-6; j_call: TRBJ2-5; cdr3_length: 12; cdr3_aa: ASSLEQAWETQY
v_call: TRBV4-2; j_call: TRBJ2-7; cdr3_length: 12; cdr3_aa: ASSPGLGLYEQY
v_call: TRBV4-1; j_call: TRBJ2-7; cdr3_length: 13; cdr3_aa: ASSQDSREIYEQY
v_call: TRBV7-9; j_call: TRBJ1-4; cdr3_length: 13; cdr3_aa: ASSLGTGYGEKLF
v_call: TRBV7-9; j_call: TRBJ2-1; cdr3_length: 15; cdr3_aa: ASSLGMGLAGFNEQF
v_call: TRBV6-4; j_call: TRBJ2-3; cdr3_length: 15; cdr3_aa: ASSVPRSGPSADTQY
v_call: TRBV2; j_call: TRBJ1-5; cdr3_length: 10; cdr3_aa: ASRRVGQPQH
v_call: TRBV5-6; j_call: TRBJ2-1; cdr3_length: 12; cdr3_aa: ASSLAGLENEQF
v_call: TRBV13; j_call: TRBJ1-1; cdr3_length: 13; cdr3_aa: ASSPTGVGGSEAF
v_call: TRBV21-1; j_call: TRBJ2-7; cdr3_length: 10; cdr3_aa: AGDSLSYEQY
v_call: TRBV10-1; j_call: TRBJ2-3; cdr3_length: 13; cdr3_aa: ASSEGLAATDTQY
v_call: TRBV11-2; j_call: TRBJ2-7; cdr3_length: 13; cdr3_aa: ASSFASGPSYEQY
v_call: TRBV7-8; j_call: TRBJ2-3; cdr3_length: 14; cdr3_aa: ASSLAGRGGTDTQY
v_call: TRBV5-8; j_call: TRBJ1-2; cdr3_length: 10; cdr3_aa: ASSLGQIGYT
v_call: TRBV19; j_call: TRBJ1-2; cdr3_length: 12; cdr3_aa: ASQVQAGDDGYT
v_call: TRBV6-1; j_call: TRBJ2-3; cdr3_length: 16; cdr3_aa: ASSGGLAGPLGTDTQY
v_call: TRBV11-2; j_call: TRBJ2-2; cdr3_length: 14; cdr3_aa: ASSPTLKEYTGELF
v_call: TRBV2; j_call: TRBJ2-7; cdr3_length: 12; cdr3_aa: ASNPGGLSYEQY
v_call: TRBV28; j_call: TRBJ2-3; cdr3_length: 11; cdr3_aa: ASRTTARDTQY
v_call: TRBV6-5; j_call: TRBJ2-1; cdr3_length: 12; cdr3_aa: ASREATEANEQF
v_call: TRBV6-1; j_call: TRBJ1-5; cdr3_length: 12; cdr3_aa: ASRTTGKYQPQH
v_call: TRBV9; j_call: TRBJ2-3; cdr3_length: 18; cdr3_aa: ASSAPREGGGPGGRDTQY
v_call: TRBV27; j_call: TRBJ1-2; cdr3_length: 13; cdr3_aa: ASSSGTAGAYGYT
v_call: TRBV5-1; j_call: TRBJ2-7; cdr3_length: 12; cdr3_aa: ASSLVGTEYEQY
v_call: TRBV4-1; j_call: TRBJ2-7; cdr3_length: 12; cdr3_aa: ASSQGQGFYEQY
v_call: TRBV11-3; j_call: TRBJ1-2; cdr3_length: 12; cdr3_aa: ASEGTASNYGYT
v_call: TRBV29-1; j_call: TRBJ2-7; cdr3_length: 10; cdr3_aa: SVFRGPYEQY
v_call: TRBV6-6; j_call: TRBJ2-1; cdr3_length: 11; cdr3_aa: ASSLAESSEQF
v_call: TRBV28; j_call: TRBJ2-7; cdr3_length: 14; cdr3_aa: ASSLRQGYDGYEQY
v_call: TRBV29-1; j_call: TRBJ1-2; cdr3_length: 10; cdr3_aa: SVQGTGSGYT
v_call: TRBV5-1; j_call: TRBJ2-3; cdr3_length: 16; cdr3_aa: ASSLDPPGGLGTDTQY
v_call: TRBV29-1; j_call: TRBJ2-7; cdr3_length: 12; cdr3_aa: SVSGLADSYEQY
v_call: TRBV27; j_call: TRBJ2-7; cdr3_length: 12; cdr3_aa: ASSEHQGGYEQY
v_call: TRBV7-2; j_call: TRBJ1-5; cdr3_length: 13; cdr3_aa: ASSLERQGGQPQH
v_call: TRBV5-1; j_call: TRBJ1-3; cdr3_length: 13; cdr3_aa: ASSTGTVSGNTIY
v_call: TRBV7-9; j_call: TRBJ1-3; cdr3_length: 14; cdr3_aa: ASSLTGAYSGNTIY